A selection of T cell receptor beta chains follows, all from one sample in a study of blood T cells in healthy people across ages. TCRdb passed the 5' RACE reads through MiXCR, listing each CDR3 protein once. The sample has about 830,000 distinct CDR3 sequences; 62% are singletons. Sequenced material: blood. These receptors were collected from a man under 40 in good health. CDR3s include the opening cysteine and the closing phenylalanine or tryptophan. The D gene is left open where the match is weak. The size of a clone is reported for some rows only, either as once, few or many, or as a class for expanded clones.

v_gene	j_gene	d_gene	abundance	CDR3aa	CDR3nt
TRBV20-1	TRBJ2-3	TRBD2	few	CSARVAGGLSQYF	TGCAGTGCTAGAGTAGCGGGGGGCCTATCGCAGTATTTT
TRBV4-3	TRBJ2-7	TRBD1	.	CASSPDRGLWNEQYF	TGCGCCAGCAGCCCGGACAGGGGGCTTTGGAATGAGCAGTACTTC
TRBV20-1	TRBJ2-5	TRBD1	.	CSGRRGETQYF	TGCAGTGGCCGCAGGGGGGAGACCCAGTACTTC
TRBV7-9	TRBJ2-1	TRBD1	.	CASSSNRGVGNEQFF	TGTGCCAGCAGCTCAAACAGGGGAGTGGGCAATGAGCAGTTCTTC
TRBV9	TRBJ2-1	.	few	CASSVVADYYNEQFF	TGTGCCAGCAGCGTAGTAGCTGACTACTACAATGAGCAGTTCTTC
TRBV7-9	TRBJ1-6	.	.	CASSLSGGRNSPLHF	TGTGCCAGCAGCTTAAGCGGGGGTCGTAATTCACCCCTCCACTTT
TRBV29-1	TRBJ1-1	TRBD1	.	CSATSLTGVNTEAFF	TGCAGCGCCACTTCCCTCACAGGGGTGAACACTGAAGCTTTCTTT
TRBV7-2	TRBJ2-1	.	.	CASSSRQALQGEQFF	TGTGCCAGCAGCTCCCGACAGGCCCTACAAGGAGAGCAGTTCTTC
TRBV5-5	TRBJ2-3	.	.	CASSVLRRQDTQYF	TGCGCCAGCAGCGTGCTCCGTCGTCAAGATACGCAGTATTTT
TRBV4-3	TRBJ2-3	.	once	CASSQDRGPRTQYF	TGCGCCAGCAGCCAAGATCGCGGGCCCCGAACGCAGTATTTT
TRBV7-2	TRBJ2-1	TRBD2	.	CASSLPRRGVSYNEQFF	TGTGCCAGCAGCTTACCCAGACGGGGGGTGTCCTACAATGAGCAGTTCTTC
TRBV28	TRBJ1-6	.	.	CASSLGYSNSPLHF	TGTGCCAGCAGTCTAGGTTACAGTAATTCACCCCTCCACTTT
TRBV20-1	TRBJ2-1	TRBD1	.	CSARDAWGTGVRGEQFF	TGCAGTGCTAGAGACGCATGGGGGACAGGGGTGCGTGGTGAGCAGTTCTTC
TRBV9	TRBJ1-2	.	.	CASSGGRDGLNYGYTF	TGTGCCAGCAGCGGGGGTCGGGACGGACTAAACTATGGCTACACCTTC
TRBV24-1	TRBJ1-4	.	.	CATSDPNEKLFF	TGTGCCACCAGTGATCCAAATGAAAAACTGTTTTTT
TRBV4-2	TRBJ2-1	.	.	CASSQDMAGSYNEQFF	TGTGCCAGCAGCCAAGATATGGCAGGCTCCTACAATGAGCAGTTCTTC